The TCR beta chain under discussion was sequenced for a study of blood T cell repertoires in COVID-19. As for the study in general: Spain, Italy and the United States supplied samples that represented acute and convalescent COVID-19. Sources were T cells, B-cell-depleted T cells, or PBMCs; the material itself was cDNA or gDNA.

As processed by the authors: Amplification of reference gene primers was used by the study to estimate nucleated cell counts. Some clones are missing from TCRdb's copy, which holds only in-frame ones; the method was immunoSEQ multiplex PCR. V, J and clone size reflect that table, while D and trimming were determined from the DNA. Among fewer than 200,000 clones listed, roughly 70% were seen once. Germline V CDR1 and CDR2: SGHRS, YFSETQ. V lost 5 bases and J 2 bases, leaving 10 bases between the germline ends. This CDR3 has 13 amino acids. This clone was picked up a small number of times. This receptor was obtained from an elderly woman with acute or convalescent COVID-19. This chain connects TRBV5-1 to TRBJ2-5; tentatively, D is TRBD2 (6 bases). Sequencing input: peripheral blood. The CDR3 here is CASSRDWQETQYF. CDR3 DNA sequence: TGCGCCAGCAGTAGGGACTGGCAAGAGACCCAGTACTTC. Full variable domain (rest looked up from reference TRBV5-1 and TRBJ2-5): KAGVTQTPRYLIKTRGQQVTLSCSPISGHRSVSWYQQTPGQGLQFLFEYFSETQRNKGNFPGRFSGRQFSNSRSEMNVSTLELGDSALYLCASSRDWQETQYFGPGTRLLVL.